This T cell receptor (beta chain) was documented in a study of technical replicates of blood from a handful of donors. The CDR3 runs to 15 residues. V was clipped by 5 bases and J by 9 bases; unmatched bases: 7. Germline-derived CDR1 and CDR2 are MNHNS and SASEGT. Sequenced by immunoSEQ multiplex PCR; TCRdb stores in-frame clones only, minus some. The repertoire has 70,000 to 85,000 clones, approximately 90% of them found once; the top ten carry around 0.27%. Input material: T cells isolated from PBMCs. The TCR originated in a human donor in good health. The V and J genes are TRBV6-1 and TRBJ1-6, with TRBD1 matching 10 bases. In nucleotides, the CDR3 is TGTGCCAGCAGTTCCGACTGGACAGGGGGTTCACCCCTCCACTTT. Its protein is CASSSDWTGGSPLHF.